This T cell receptor (beta chain) was captured in a study of CD8+ T cells in alopecia areata (dated by TCRdb to 2016 to 2019). Context from the whole study: Treated patients were enrolled in an open-label pilot trial of oral tofacitinib at 5 to 10 mg twice daily for moderate-to-severe alopecia areata. To study T cell clonal expansion in alopecia areata, the researchers applied high-throughput TCRbeta sequencing to both the C3H/HeJ mouse model and human patients. RNA was extracted with the PAXgene miRNA kit for fixed scalp, the miRNeasy kit for PBMCs, and the RNeasy kit for mouse skin. Human TCRbeta sequencing covered scalp tissue and sorted CD4+ and CD8+ peripheral blood T cells from patchy and totalis/universalis alopecia areata patients and healthy controls. TCRbeta CDR3 regions were amplified by immunoSEQ multiplex PCR using 35 Vbeta forward and 13 Jbeta reverse primers. Scalp clonality was compared across normal scalp (n=4), patchy alopecia areata scalp (n=8), and alopecia totalis/universalis scalp (n=8). Patients on tofacitinib were biopsied at baseline and after 4 and 24 weeks of treatment, and several of the patients also had a later scalp biopsy. Disease severity in treated patients was measured with the SALT score, which quantifies the percentage of affected scalp surface area. Patients stayed on tofacitinib for 6 to 18 months and then had 6 months of follow-up off drug so that delayed response and recurrence could be assessed.

To note about this clone: The specificity of this receptor is unknown. Per-base qualities were not stored, and no clone one base away is much larger.

The treatment or condition tag for this specimen amounts to: oral pan-JAK inhibitor, 5-10 mg twice daily. Lesional scalp punch biopsies and peripheral blood were obtained from alopecia areata patients. PBMCs were separated by density centrifugation and stained for CD3, CD4 and CD8, after which CD4+ and CD8+ T cells were sorted on a FACSAria. The method was the immunoSEQ multiplex PCR assay. To provide template for TCR sequencing, every sample had RNA extracted and reverse transcribed into cDNA. First-strand cDNA was synthesized using SuperScript III with a 2:1 mix of oligo-dT and random hexamers. A synthetic immune receptor repertoire was used to assess amplification bias, and residual bias was removed computationally. Per the authors' processing: Raw reads were preprocessed to remove errors, and CDR3 was defined by IMGT conventions from the conserved cysteine to phenylalanine. Clonality was calculated as 1 minus Shannon entropy normalized by log2 of the number of productive unique TCRs. Whether each scalp clone was CD4 or CD8 was inferred by checking scalp TCRbeta sequences against the CD4 and CD8 repertoires from sorted blood. In its TCRdb copy, this immuneACCESS table keeps in-frame sequences only and misses some clones. Where compared with another copy, unresolved V genes explain less than half of these, and the others have no known cause. For V, J and clone size, that table is used; D and trimming come from the DNA. The sample yields 150,000 to 200,000 clones; 64% were counted once. The ten largest account for about 1.3% of the sample.

General findings and caveats noted by the study authors: During tofacitinib treatment, many expanded lesional clones stuck around in both scalp and blood, and this persistence may partly explain why relapse happens after treatment is stopped. Scalp clonality and the number of expanded CD8+ clones among the top 100 scalp clones were significantly decreased by tofacitinib. Lesional scalp, especially in alopecia totalis/universalis, showed higher clonality and more expanded CD8+ clones than normal scalp, suggesting antigenic drive. Unlike mouse skin, where gammadelta T cells dominate, normal human skin contains resident alphabeta T cells that get sequenced too, which complicates analysis of the scalp TCR repertoire. Because the treated cohort was small and had only one nonresponder, larger studies are needed to examine links between baseline CD8+ expansion and response. Shared TCR sequences between patients were less evident than in mice, which may be partly attributable to HLA diversity in the patient population.

V is shortened by 3 bases, J by 1 base, and the region joining them spans 10 bases. There are 14 amino acids in the CDR3, from cysteine to phenylalanine inclusive. Of all the DNA, just the CDR3 is kept, 42 bases in frame from base 1. In the germline V gene, CDR1 corresponds to SQVTM and CDR2 to ANQGSEA. The chain couples TRBV29-1 to TRBJ2-4; the D gene cannot be resolved reliably. The starting material was CD4+ T cells sorted from blood, obtained between weeks 47 and 50, from a patient treated with tofacitinib. The clonotype was recovered from a human donor with alopecia areata. The CDR3 amino acid sequence is: CSVEGRAAKNIQYF. The DNA sequence reads TGCAGCGTTGAGGGAAGAGCGGCCAAAAACATTCAGTACTTC.